This TCR beta chain derives from a study of T cell repertoires in aging, cancer and after chemotherapy. The germline V and J ends were trimmed by 6 bases and 4 bases, with 6 bases remaining between them. Germline V CDR1 and CDR2: KGHDR, SFDVKD. The CDR3 runs 12 residues. Amplification of TCR beta used genomic DNA extracted from peripheral blood. Rearranged V-D-J TRB sequences were amplified with a mixed TRB-A/B primer pool. TCRdb redid the calling of the multiplex PCR reads with MiXCR, one entry per CDR3 protein. The sample shows about 14,000 distinct CDR3 sequences, 25% of them seen only once. This receptor was taken from a human donor in good health. The specimen sequenced was blood. The chain uses TRBV24-1 and TRBJ1-5, with D uncertain. The CDR3 bases are TGTGCCACCAGTAATGGTAATCAGCCCCAGCATTTT. It specifies CATSNGNQPQHF.